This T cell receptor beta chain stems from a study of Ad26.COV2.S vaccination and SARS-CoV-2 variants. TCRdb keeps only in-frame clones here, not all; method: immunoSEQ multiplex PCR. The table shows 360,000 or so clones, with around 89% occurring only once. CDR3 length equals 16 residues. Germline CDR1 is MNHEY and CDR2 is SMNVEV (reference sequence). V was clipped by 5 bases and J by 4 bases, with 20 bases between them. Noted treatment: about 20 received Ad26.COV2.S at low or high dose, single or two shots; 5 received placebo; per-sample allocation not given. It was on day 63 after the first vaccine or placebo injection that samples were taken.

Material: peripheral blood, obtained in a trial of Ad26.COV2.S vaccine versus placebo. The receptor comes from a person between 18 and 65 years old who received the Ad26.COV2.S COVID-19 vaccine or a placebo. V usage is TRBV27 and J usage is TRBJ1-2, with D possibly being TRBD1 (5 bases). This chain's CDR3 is CASSPRPSGSPYGYTF. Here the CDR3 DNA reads TGTGCCAGCAGTCCCCGCCCTTCAGGGTCCCCCTATGGCTACACCTTC.